One sample yielded the 29 T cell receptor beta chains listed below, sequenced in a study of blood T cell repertoires in COVID-19. Repertoires were generated with immunoSEQ multiplex PCR, while TCRdb's copy carries only in-frame clones and drops some. The data hold tens of thousands of clones, with around three quarters observed a single time. What was sequenced was peripheral blood. The receptors derive from a woman aged 80 or older with acute or convalescent COVID-19.

This clone was seen a few times. This chain joins TRBV28 and TRBJ1-2; D may be TRBD1 (5 bases). Germline-derived CDR1 and CDR2 are MDHEN and SYDVKM. This CDR3 contains 14 residues. The V gene lost 5 bases and the J gene lost 0 bases, with 10 bases spanning the gap. The CDR3 sequence: CASSRGMTNYGYTF. The CDR3 DNA is TGTGCCAGCAGTAGGGGAATGACTAACTATGGCTACACCTTC.

The V call is TRBV3-1 (or the pseudogene TRBV3-2), the J call TRBJ2-2, with 12 positions matching TRBD2. CDR3 length: 15 amino acids. The germline V gene has CDR1 LGHDT and CDR2 YNNKEL (reference sequence). The ends lost 6 bases at V and 4 bases at J; junction bases unmatched: 3. CDR3 in amino acids: CASSLAGGGTGELFF. The CDR3 DNA follows: TGTGCCAGCAGTCTAGCGGGAGGGGGCACCGGGGAGCTGTTTTTT.

The chain carries TRBV15 and TRBJ2-5; 9 bases fit TRBD2. Germline CDR1 is LNHNV and CDR2 is YYDKDF (reference sequence). The V gene end was trimmed by 0 bases and the J gene end by 11 bases; junction bases not matched to a gene: 13. The CDR3 is made up of 16 amino acids. The CDR3 region is CATSRDLAGGRVIQYF. The DNA of the CDR3 is TGTGCCACCAGCAGAGATTTGGCGGGAGGGCGCGTGATTCAGTACTTC.

This rearrangement joins TRBV3-1 (or the pseudogene TRBV3-2) to TRBJ2-3; 10 nucleotides match TRBD2. Germline CDR1 is LGHDT and CDR2 is YNNKEL (reference sequence). V trimming: 1 base; J trimming: 0 bases; junction bases outside the gene matches: 7. CDR3 length equals 18 residues. The CDR3 DNA reads as TGTGCCAGCAGCCAAGGTACTAGCGGGGCCGCTAGCACAGATACGCAGTATTTT. It is translated as CASSQGTSGAASTDTQYF.

The chain employs TRBV20-1 and TRBJ1-5; the D gene is possibly TRBD1 (6 bases). The CDR3 is 15 amino acids. V was clipped by 3 bases and J by 3 bases, with 15 bases between them. Germline V gives CDR1 DFQATT, CDR2 SNEGSKA (reference sequence). The CDR3 DNA reads as TGCAGTGCTAGTCCGGAGACAGGTCTCAATCAGCCCCAGCATTTT. Translated: CSASPETGLNQPQHF.

This chain joins TRBV11-3 and TRBJ1-3; D possibly corresponds to TRBD1 (6 bases). This CDR3 comprises 14 residues. The V end lost 2 bases, the J end lost 3 bases, and 8 bases lay between the germline ends. Germline V gene sequence: CDR1 SGHNT, CDR2 YENEEA. The CDR3 nucleotides are TGTGCCAGCAGCTTACAGGGGCGTGGAAACACCATATATTTT. Its translation: CASSLQGRGNTIYF.

This chain joins TRBV7-6 and TRBJ2-1, with TRBD2 as a possible D gene (5 bases). Germline V gene lookup returns CDR1 SGHVS and CDR2 FNYEAQ. The CDR3 loop spans 18 amino acids. V was pared by 5 bases and J by 3 bases, with 23 bases between. The CDR3 is CASSHRALAGLGYNEQFF. The CDR3 region has the DNA TGTGCCAGCAGCCATAGAGCTCTAGCCGGATTGGGCTACAATGAGCAGTTCTTC.

This sequence joins TRBV18 and TRBJ2-5; TRBD2 matches at 11 bases. Looked up from germline, CDR1 is KGHSH and CDR2 is LQKENI. Trimming took 5 bases from V and 4 from J; bases not matched to a gene: 3. This CDR3 region has 14 residues. CDR3: CASSGLAGGETQYF. The DNA of the CDR3 is TGTGCCAGCTCAGGGCTAGCGGGAGGAGAGACCCAGTACTTC.

This clone was detected only a few times. This chain connects TRBV3-1 (or the pseudogene TRBV3-2) to TRBJ2-2; D is possibly TRBD2 (5 bases). Per the germline V gene, CDR1 is LGHDT and CDR2 is YNNKEL (reference sequence). V was trimmed by 1 base and J by 4 bases, leaving 10 bases between them. This CDR3 contains 15 residues. CDR3 sequence: CASSQVANPTGELFF. In DNA, the CDR3 is TGTGCCAGCAGCCAAGTAGCGAATCCCACCGGGGAGCTGTTTTTT.

This chain joins TRBV2 and TRBJ2-1; D perhaps matches TRBD2 (6 bases). The CDR3 extends over 14 amino acids. CDR1 SNHLY and CDR2 FYNNEI come from the germline V gene. V was clipped by 7 bases and J by 0 bases, with 10 bases between them. The CDR3 nucleotides are TGTGCCAGCACTCGACTAGACTCCTACAATGAGCAGTTCTTC. Amino acids: CASTRLDSYNEQFF.

The chain employs TRBV5-1 and TRBJ1-4; TRBD1 is a possible D gene (6 bases). The ends were cut back, 0 bases at V and 5 bases at J, with 14 bases in the middle. CDR3 length: 16 residues. The V gene's germline CDR1 is SGHRS and CDR2 YFSETQ. The CDR3 sequence: CASSLAGQLFNEKLFF. Written as DNA, the CDR3 is TGCGCCAGCAGCTTGGCCGGACAGCTCTTCAATGAAAAACTGTTTTTT.

This chain joins TRBV4-2 and TRBJ2-7; the match to TRBD2 covers 14 bases. The CDR3 loop spans 15 amino acids. Germline lookup yields CDR1 LGHNA and CDR2 YNFKEQ. V shed 4 bases and J 8 bases; nucleotides not matched to a gene: 7. CDR3 residues: CASSPTSGGAGQQYF. CDR3 coding DNA: TGTGCCAGCAGCCCGACTAGCGGGGGGGCCGGACAGCAGTACTTC.

J is TRBJ2-7 and V is TRBV7-2; TRBD1 matches 9 bases. V trimming: 5 bases; J trimming: 6 bases; junction bases outside the gene matches: 8. The CDR3 has 14 amino acids. Per the germline V gene, CDR1 is SGHTA and CDR2 is FQGNSA. CDR3 nucleotide sequence: TGTGCCAGCAGCGTCAGGGGACAGGGCTTCGAGCAGTACTTC. Translating gives CASSVRGQGFEQYF.

This clone was picked up one time. J is TRBJ2-1 and V is TRBV2; 7 bases agree with TRBD1. Germline V gives CDR1 SNHLY, CDR2 FYNNEI. This CDR3 comprises 15 residues. V was clipped by 7 bases and J by 0 bases; unmatched bases: 6. This CDR3 reads CASTLQGSSYNEQFF. CDR3 DNA sequence: TGTGCCAGCACCCTACAGGGGAGCTCCTACAATGAGCAGTTCTTC.

The chain uses TRBV7-2 and TRBJ2-3; TRBD1 is a possible D gene (5 bases). CDR1 is SGHTA and CDR2 is FQGNSA in the germline V gene. CDR3 length equals 18 residues. V lost 5 bases to trimming and J lost 0 bases, with 21 bases between them. CDR3 sequence reads: CASSVDRTPLSSTDTQYF. In nucleotides, the CDR3 is TGTGCCAGCAGCGTCGACAGAACTCCTCTTTCTAGCACAGATACGCAGTATTTT.

V and J are TRBV4-2 and TRBJ2-1, with TRBD2 matching over 15 bases. V lost 1 base, J lost 3 bases, and 4 bases stayed unmatched. This CDR3 contains 18 residues. CDR1 and CDR2 (germline): LGHNA, YNFKEQ. CDR3 loop: CASSQVGLAGGYYNEQFF. The CDR3 region has the DNA TGTGCCAGCAGCCAAGTGGGACTAGCGGGAGGATACTACAATGAGCAGTTCTTC.

The V call is TRBV18, the J call TRBJ2-3; TRBD2 is a possible D gene (7 bases). The ends were cut back, 4 bases at V and 1 base at J, with 21 bases in the middle. The CDR3 extends over 18 amino acids. Germline lookup yields CDR1 KGHSH and CDR2 LQKENI. CDR3: CASSLRGLRGIGTDTQYF. CDR3 sequence (DNA): TGTGCCAGCTCACTTCGGGGGCTGCGGGGGATTGGCACAGATACGCAGTATTTT.

V usage is TRBV5-1 and J usage is TRBJ2-1; 11 bases are shared with TRBD2. CDR3 length equals 15 residues. Unmatched junction bases numbered 5, after V lost 0 bases and J lost 9 bases. Germline V gene lookup returns CDR1 SGHRS and CDR2 YFSETQ. The chain's CDR3 is CASSLVASGGSEQFF. CDR3 bases: TGCGCCAGCAGCTTGGTGGCTAGCGGGGGGAGTGAGCAGTTCTTC.

In this sample, this clone turned up a few times. This chain connects TRBV6-4 to TRBJ2-3, with D uncertain. The CDR3 consists of 15 residues. Trimming left V 1 base short and J 0 bases short, with 8 bases between. Per germline, CDR1 MRHNA and CDR2 SNTAGT. CDR3 coding DNA: TGTGCCAGCAGTGACTTAGCATCTAGCACAGATACGCAGTATTTT. It encodes CASSDLASSTDTQYF.

This chain uses TRBV6-5 with TRBJ1-3; 7 nucleotides line up with TRBD1. V was clipped by 2 bases and J by 1 base; unmatched bases: 5. This CDR3 contains 16 residues. Germline V CDR1 and CDR2: MNHEY, SVGAGI. CDR3 DNA: TGTGCCAGCAGTTACGGCCAGGGGGAATCTGGAAACACCATATATTTT. Its protein is CASSYGQGESGNTIYF.

This chain links TRBV7-6 with TRBJ2-2, with 7 bases lining up with TRBD1. V dropped 0 bases and J dropped 4; count of bases not matched to a gene: 2. Germline V gives CDR1 SGHVS, CDR2 FNYEAQ. The CDR3 has 15 residues. The DNA for the CDR3 is TGTGCCAGCAGCTTAGCTAGACAGGGCACCGGGGAGCTGTTTTTT. Translation: CASSLARQGTGELFF.

The table lists this clone with a few counts. The chain recombines TRBV7-8 with TRBJ1-5, with D possibly matching TRBD1 (5 bases). With 5 bases removed from V and 6 bases from J, the gap between germline ends came to 11 bases. This CDR3 has 13 amino acids. Germline CDR1 is SGHVS and CDR2 is FQNEAQ. The DNA of the CDR3 is TGTGCCAGCAGCCCGGGGGAGAGTCAGCCCCAGCATTTT. Translating it yields CASSPGESQPQHF.

This clone came up a few times. CDR3 protein: CSVETGVFVTEAFF. CDR3 coding DNA: TGCAGCGTTGAGACAGGAGTTTTTGTCACTGAAGCTTTCTTT. V usage is TRBV29-1 and J usage is TRBJ1-1; possible D gene TRBD1, 6 bases. With 3 bases removed from V and 4 bases from J, the gap between germline ends came to 15 bases. The CDR3 has 14 amino acids. The germline gives CDR1 SQVTM, CDR2 ANQGSEA.

The rearrangement uses TRBV4-2 and TRBJ1-4, with 7 bases that match TRBD1. Germline assignment: CDR1 LGHNA and CDR2 YNFKEQ. V lost 1 base and J lost 6; bases outside the gene matches: 8. This CDR3 spans 16 amino acids. CDR3 DNA sequence: TGTGCCAGCAGCCAAGGGGGGACAGCCTGGGATGAAAAACTGTTTTTT. Protein sequence: CASSQGGTAWDEKLFF.

The chain recombines TRBV24-1 with TRBJ2-1; 8 bases agree with TRBD1. The CDR3 consists of 13 residues. Losses at the gene ends were 5 bases for V and 6 bases for J; bases not matched to a gene: 2. Germline V gene data show CDR1 as KGHDR and CDR2 as SFDVKD. The CDR3 here is CATSGQGSNEQFF. For the CDR3, the DNA is TGTGCCACCAGTGGACAGGGGAGCAATGAGCAGTTCTTC.

The chain couples TRBV4-1 to TRBJ1-1; 7 nucleotides align to TRBD1. Germline lookup yields CDR1 MGHRA and CDR2 YSYEKL. V shed 1 base and J 1 base; nucleotides not matched to a gene: 6. CDR3 size: 16 residues. The CDR3 here is CASSQALWTGNTEAFF. The CDR3 coding sequence is TGCGCCAGCAGCCAAGCCCTCTGGACAGGGAACACTGAAGCTTTCTTT.

The chain is built from TRBV6-5 and TRBJ1-6; weak D call: TRBD1 (5 bases). The CDR3 consists of 14 residues. Trimming took 7 bases from V and 9 from J, leaving 16 bases between them. Germline V CDR1 and CDR2: MNHEY, SVGAGI. CDR3 residues: CASTRDSLGSPLHF. In nucleotides, the CDR3 is TGTGCCAGCACGCGGGACTCCTTAGGTTCACCCCTCCACTTT.

This clone was seen a handful of times. The V call is TRBV5-6, the J call TRBJ1-6, with D unclear. The germline CDR1 and CDR2 sequences are SGHDT and YYEEEE. V lost 1 base, J lost 0 bases, and 5 bases lay in between. The length of the CDR3 is 15 residues. CDR3 region: CASSLYSSYNSPLHF. The CDR3 coding sequence is TGTGCCAGCAGCTTGTATTCCTCCTATAATTCACCCCTCCACTTT.

The V and J genes are TRBV5-4 and TRBJ2-2; D possibly corresponds to TRBD1 (8 bases). From germline, CDR1 is SGHNT and CDR2 YYREEE (reference sequence). Trimming pared 4 bases from V and 5 bases from J, leaving 18 bases between. The CDR3 extends over 16 amino acids. CDR3 sequence: CASSLYRGGGTGELFF. In DNA, the CDR3 is TGTGCCAGCAGCCTCTACAGGGGGGGCGGAACCGGGGAGCTGTTTTTT.